The 24 T cell receptor beta chains below all came from one sample that was sequenced in a study of T cell repertoires in cytomegalovirus infection. These receptors are not linked to any known antigen. From the reads, TCRdb called clonotypes with MiXCR, one entry per CDR3 protein. The sample has about 340,000 distinct CDR3 sequences, 25% to 35% seen once. The source material was cultured PBMCs, sampled from culture after CMV antigen stimulation. The receptors originated from a human donor in good health (CMV status not recorded). Some clones in this sample may be carry-over from other donors' samples.

This clonotype was observed at least ten times. V usage is TRBV7-9 and J usage is TRBJ2-4, with 9 bases fitting TRBD1. Germline V gene sequence: CDR1 SEHNR, CDR2 FQNEAQ (reference sequence). V gave up 0 bases and J gave up 8 bases; unmatched junction bases: 5. The CDR3 is made up of 15 amino acids. The CDR3 sequence is CASSLANRGRDIQYF. CDR3 coding DNA: TGTGCCAGCAGCTTAGCGAACAGGGGGCGAGACATTCAGTACTTC.

The gene calls are TRBV7-8 and TRBJ1-3; D is possibly TRBD1 (5 bases). CDR1 SGHVS and CDR2 FQNEAQ come from the germline V gene. There are 17 residues in the CDR3. V shed 5 bases and J shed 0 bases, with 17 bases lying between them. CDR3 DNA sequence: TGTGCCAGCAGCACCCGGGGGGAATTCGACTCTGGAAACACCATATATTTT. Translation: CASSTRGEFDSGNTIYF.

Ten or more counts support this clonotype. This sequence joins TRBV10-2 and TRBJ1-5; 10 positions agree with TRBD1. This CDR3 contains 15 residues. V shed 1 base, J shed 5 bases, and the junction held 2 bases outside the gene matches. Per germline, CDR1 WSHSY and CDR2 SAAADI. The CDR3 protein is CASSEWTGGYQPQHF. The DNA of the CDR3 is TGCGCCAGCAGTGAGTGGACAGGGGGTTATCAGCCCCAGCATTTT.

CDR3 sequence: CASSLSTPDSNQPQHF. The CDR3 DNA follows: TGTGCCAGCAGCCTAAGTACCCCAGATAGCAATCAGCCCCAGCATTTT. The chain carries TRBV12-3 or TRBV12-4 and TRBJ1-5; D is ambiguous. V lost 6 bases and J lost 0, with 15 bases in between. CDR3 length: 16 amino acids.

The rearrangement links TRBV15 to TRBJ2-1; D perhaps matches TRBD1 (5 bases). V gave up 5 bases and J gave up 9 bases, with 11 bases separating them. Germline loops: CDR1 LNHNV, CDR2 YYDKDF (reference sequence). This CDR3 is 12 amino acids long. The CDR3 sequence is CATSGSGREQFF. The CDR3 nucleotides read TGTGCCACCAGCGGATCAGGGCGTGAGCAGTTCTTC.

DNA for the CDR3: TGCAGTGCTAGAGGCAGCTCCTATGGCTACACCTTC. Translating it yields CSARGSSYGYTF. This rearrangement joins TRBV20-1 to TRBJ1-2, with D unclear. Germline CDR1 and CDR2: DFQATT and SNEGSKA (reference sequence). CDR3 length: 12 residues. With 1 base removed from V and 4 bases from J, the gap between germline ends came to 7 bases.

This clonotype showed up many times. V and J are TRBV7-3 and TRBJ2-5, with 7 positions matching TRBD1. The CDR3 sequence is 14 residues long. Germline V gives CDR1 SGHTA, CDR2 FQGTGA. V lost 1 base, J lost 1 base, and 0 bases stayed unmatched. The CDR3 DNA reads TGTGCCAGCAGCTTAAACAGGGGCCAAGAGACCCAGTACTTC. This translates into CASSLNRGQETQYF.

This clonotype occurred many times. V usage is TRBV12-3 or TRBV12-4 and J usage is TRBJ1-1; 8 bases agree with TRBD1. The CDR3 runs to 12 residues. J lost 4 bases, V lost 8 bases, and 3 bases had no gene match. The CDR3: CASSQGGTEAFF. The CDR3 nucleotides are TGTGCCAGCTCACAGGGGGGCACTGAAGCTTTCTTT.

This clonotype was observed a handful of times. The chain carries TRBV7-2 and TRBJ2-1, with 9 nucleotides matching TRBD1. The CDR3 consists of 15 residues. CDR1 SGHTA and CDR2 FQGNSA come from the germline V gene. The junction had 14 bases not matched to a gene; V was cut back by 5 bases and J by 12 bases. CDR3 nucleotide sequence: TGTGCCAGCAGCCGCCCGGGACAGGGACTGATAGGGCAGTTCTTC. Its translation is CASSRPGQGLIGQFF.

The chain recombines TRBV11-2 with TRBJ1-1; 9 bases align to TRBD1. CDR3 length: 11 residues. V was pared by 6 bases and J by 10 bases, with 3 bases of the junction left unmatched. Germline assignment: CDR1 SGHAT and CDR2 FQNNGV. This CDR3 reads CASRLDRGAFF. The CDR3 DNA reads as TGTGCCAGCAGATTGGACAGGGGAGCTTTCTTT.

The table lists this clonotype with many counts. This rearrangement joins TRBV7-2 to TRBJ2-1; 12 nucleotides agree with TRBD2. Trimming removed 8 bases from V and 2 bases from J; junction bases left unmatched: 4. Germline CDR1 reads SGHTA; CDR2 reads FQGNSA. This CDR3 is built from 15 residues. CDR3 coding DNA: TGTGCCAGCTCTAGCGGGAGGGCAACCTACAATGAGCAGTTCTTC. This translates into CASSSGRATYNEQFF.

This clonotype was detected a few times. This clone may be a read error of a much larger clone one base away. The J gene is TRBJ2-2, the V gene TRBV7-3; D is uncertain. From germline, CDR1 is SGHTA and CDR2 FQGTGA. V was pared by 4 bases and J by 4 bases, with 4 bases between. This CDR3 contains 12 residues. The CDR3 is CASSSGTGELFF. The CDR3 DNA follows: TGTGCCAGCAGCTCGGGCACCGGGGAGCTGTTTTTT.

This clonotype was detected only a few times. V is TRBV27 and J is TRBJ1-1; D gene ambiguous. Per the germline V gene, CDR1 is MNHEY and CDR2 is SMNVEV (reference sequence). V gave up 0 bases and J gave up 1 base, with 9 bases separating them. This CDR3 contains 15 residues. In DNA form, the CDR3 reads TGTGCCAGCAGTTTATCCCGGGGAGGGAACACTGAAGCTTTCTTT. This encodes CASSLSRGGNTEAFF.

The chain is built from TRBV6-2 or TRBV6-3 and TRBJ1-1; perhaps TRBD1 as D (6 bases). CDR1 MNHEY and CDR2 SVGEGT come from the germline V gene. The CDR3 is 14 amino acids. V was trimmed by 5 bases and J by 4 bases, leaving 14 bases between them. CDR3 coding DNA: TGTGCCAGCAGTGAAGGGGGGCGAAGCACTGAAGCTTTCTTT. Amino acid sequence: CASSEGGRSTEAFF.

The chain joins TRBV5-6 to TRBJ1-5; the match to TRBD1 covers 12 bases. V shed 3 bases and J 10 bases; nucleotides not matched to a gene: 5. In germline, CDR1 is SGHDT, CDR2 YYEEEE. The CDR3 consists of 14 residues. The CDR3 DNA follows: TGTGCCAGCAGCTCGGGACAGGGGGCTCGACCCCAGCATTTT. It specifies CASSSGQGARPQHF.

V usage is TRBV4-3 and J usage is TRBJ2-3; TRBD2 aligns across 10 bases. This CDR3 contains 16 residues. The junction had 9 bases not matched to a gene; V was cut back by 3 bases and J by 6 bases. Germline lookup yields CDR1 LGHNA and CDR2 YSLEER. CDR3: CASSQASGGVLDTQYF. CDR3 DNA sequence: TGCGCCAGCAGCCAGGCTAGCGGGGGAGTTTTGGATACGCAGTATTTT.

This clonotype was detected only a few times. This chain uses TRBV9 with TRBJ1-5; maybe TRBD1 (5 bases). V lost 4 bases to trimming and J lost 4 bases, with 15 bases between them. This CDR3 region has 15 residues. CDR1 SGDLS and CDR2 YYNGEE come from the germline V gene. In DNA form, the CDR3 reads TGTGCCAGCAGCCCAGGATGGCAGGGTAATCAGCCCCAGCATTTT. It codes for CASSPGWQGNQPQHF.

This clonotype has ten or more counts. The CDR3: CASSLADYTLEAFF. CDR3 nucleotides: TGCGCCAGCAGCTTGGCCGATTACACCCTTGAAGCTTTCTTT. The chain is built from TRBV5-1 and TRBJ1-1, with D unclear. This CDR3 contains 14 residues. Germline assignment: CDR1 SGHRS and CDR2 YFSETQ. The ends were cut back, 0 bases at V and 7 bases at J, with 13 bases in the middle.

The chain uses TRBV7-3 and TRBJ1-1, with D perhaps TRBD1 (5 bases). The ends were cut back, 5 bases at V and 0 bases at J, with 13 bases in the middle. CDR1 and CDR2 (germline): SGHTA, FQGTGA. This CDR3 has 15 amino acids. CDR3 protein: CASSPYGGMNTEAFF. CDR3 bases: TGTGCCAGCAGCCCTTACGGGGGGATGAACACTGAAGCTTTCTTT.

This clonotype was found a few times. CDR3 residues: CSVGQTRTTATEAFF. As DNA, the CDR3 is TGCAGCGTTGGGCAGACCCGAACGACGGCGACTGAAGCTTTCTTT. V and J are TRBV29-1 and TRBJ1-1; D call uncertain. The CDR3 covers 15 residues. CDR1 and CDR2 from the germline V gene are SQVTM and ANQGSEA. Trimming removed 4 bases from V and 5 bases from J, with 20 bases in between.

The table lists this clonotype with a few counts. The rearrangement uses TRBV12-5 and TRBJ1-5, with D uncertain. The germline V gene has CDR1 LGHNT and CDR2 FRNRAP. The CDR3 spans 14 residues. The germline V and J ends were trimmed by 3 bases and 8 bases, with 14 bases remaining between them. The CDR3 DNA reads TGTGCTAGTGGTTTTGACCTCTCATCGGAGCCCCAGCATTTT. Translated, it gives CASGFDLSSEPQHF.

At least ten counts were recorded for this clonotype. The V call is TRBV6-1, the J call TRBJ2-7, with D possibly being TRBD1 (7 bases). Germline assignment: CDR1 MNHNS and CDR2 SASEGT. The CDR3 is 17 residues long. Trimming removed 5 bases at V and 3 bases at J, with 23 bases between. CDR3 residues: CASSPGGYGTVRYEQYF. As DNA, the CDR3 is TGTGCCAGCAGTCCCGGGGGATACGGGACAGTTCGCTACGAGCAGTACTTC.

The V and J genes are TRBV28 and TRBJ2-5; D is perhaps TRBD2 (5 bases). Germline CDR1 and CDR2: MDHEN and SYDVKM. This CDR3 has 14 residues. Trimming removed 3 bases at V and 5 bases at J, with 13 bases between. This chain's CDR3 is CASSLSTGRETQYF. DNA of the CDR3: TGTGCCAGCAGTTTGTCTACGGGAAGGGAGACCCAGTACTTC.

This clonotype came up a few times. The genes are TRBV7-4 and TRBJ2-3, with TRBD2 matching over 7 bases. The CDR3 has 12 amino acids. Germline assignment: CDR1 SGHVT and CDR2 SQSDAQ. V trimming: 7 bases; J trimming: 6 bases; junction bases outside the gene matches: 4. The CDR3 protein is CASIQLADTQYF. As DNA, the CDR3 is TGTGCCAGCATCCAACTAGCGGATACGCAGTATTTT.